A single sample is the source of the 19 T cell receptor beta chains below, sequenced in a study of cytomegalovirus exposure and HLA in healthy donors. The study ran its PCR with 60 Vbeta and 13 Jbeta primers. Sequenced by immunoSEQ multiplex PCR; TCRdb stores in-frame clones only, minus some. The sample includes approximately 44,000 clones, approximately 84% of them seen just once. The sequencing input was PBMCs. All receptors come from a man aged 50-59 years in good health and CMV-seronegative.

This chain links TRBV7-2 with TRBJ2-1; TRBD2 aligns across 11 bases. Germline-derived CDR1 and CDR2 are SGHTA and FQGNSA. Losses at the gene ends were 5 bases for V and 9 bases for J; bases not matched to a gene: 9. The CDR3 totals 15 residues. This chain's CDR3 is CASSPIAGGPVEQFF. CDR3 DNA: TGTGCCAGCAGCCCAATAGCGGGGGGGCCGGTTGAGCAGTTCTTC.

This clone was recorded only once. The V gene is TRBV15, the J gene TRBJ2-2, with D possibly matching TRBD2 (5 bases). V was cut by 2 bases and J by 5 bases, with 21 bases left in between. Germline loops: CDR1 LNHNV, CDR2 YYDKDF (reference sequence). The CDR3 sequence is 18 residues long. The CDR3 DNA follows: TGTGCCACCAGCAGACGGACTTTGATGACGACCGGGACCGGGGAGCTGTTTTTT. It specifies CATSRRTLMTTGTGELFF.

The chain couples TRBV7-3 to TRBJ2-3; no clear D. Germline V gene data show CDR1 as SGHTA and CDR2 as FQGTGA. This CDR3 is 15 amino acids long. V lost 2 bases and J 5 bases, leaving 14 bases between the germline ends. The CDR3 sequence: CASSLLAASRDTQYF. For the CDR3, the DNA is TGTGCCAGCAGCTTACTTGCGGCGTCGAGAGATACGCAGTATTTT.

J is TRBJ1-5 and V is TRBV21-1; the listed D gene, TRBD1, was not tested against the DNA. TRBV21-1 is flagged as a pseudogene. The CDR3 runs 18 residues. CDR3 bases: TGTGCCAGAAACGGGACAGCTATAGGGCCTAGGGACAATCAGCCCCAGCATTTT. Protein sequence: CARNGTAIGPRDNQPQHF.

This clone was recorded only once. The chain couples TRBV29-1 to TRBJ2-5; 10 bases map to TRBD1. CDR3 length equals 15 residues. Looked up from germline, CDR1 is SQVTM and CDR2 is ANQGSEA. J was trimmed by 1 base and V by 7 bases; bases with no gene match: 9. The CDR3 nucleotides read TGCAGCGGCAGATTGGGACAGGGGTCCCAAGAGACCCAGTACTTC. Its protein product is CSGRLGQGSQETQYF.

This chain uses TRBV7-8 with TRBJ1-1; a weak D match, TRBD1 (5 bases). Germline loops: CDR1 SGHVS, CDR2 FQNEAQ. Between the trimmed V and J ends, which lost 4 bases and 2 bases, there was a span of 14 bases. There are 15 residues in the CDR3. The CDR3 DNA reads TGTGCCAGCAGCTATACGGACACCCGAAACACTGAAGCTTTCTTT. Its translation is CASSYTDTRNTEAFF.

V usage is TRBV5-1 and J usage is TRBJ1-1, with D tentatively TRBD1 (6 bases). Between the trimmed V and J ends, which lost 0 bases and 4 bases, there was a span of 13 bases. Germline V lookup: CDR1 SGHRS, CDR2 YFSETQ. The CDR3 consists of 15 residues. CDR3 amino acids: CASSLAAQGGTEAFF. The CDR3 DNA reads TGCGCCAGCAGCTTGGCGGCCCAAGGGGGCACTGAAGCTTTCTTT.

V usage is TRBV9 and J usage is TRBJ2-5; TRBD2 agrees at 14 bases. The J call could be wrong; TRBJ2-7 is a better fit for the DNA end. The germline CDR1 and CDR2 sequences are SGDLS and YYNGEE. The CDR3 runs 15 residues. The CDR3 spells CASSPAGTSGSEQYF. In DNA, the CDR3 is TGTGCCAGCAGCCCCGCCGGGACTAGCGGGAGCGAGCAGTACTTC.

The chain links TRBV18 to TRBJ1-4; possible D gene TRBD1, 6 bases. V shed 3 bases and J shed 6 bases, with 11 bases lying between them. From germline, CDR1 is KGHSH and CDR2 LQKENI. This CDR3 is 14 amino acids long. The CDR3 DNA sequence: TGTGCCAGCTCACCGCGGGGGGCAGATGAAAAACTGTTTTTT. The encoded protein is CASSPRGADEKLFF.

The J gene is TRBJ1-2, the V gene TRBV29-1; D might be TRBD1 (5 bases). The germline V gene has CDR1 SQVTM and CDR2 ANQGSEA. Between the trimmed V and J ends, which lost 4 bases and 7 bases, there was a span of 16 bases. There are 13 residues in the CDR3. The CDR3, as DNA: TGCAGCGTTGGGTTCAGGGCCCTAAGTGGCTACACCTTC. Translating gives CSVGFRALSGYTF.

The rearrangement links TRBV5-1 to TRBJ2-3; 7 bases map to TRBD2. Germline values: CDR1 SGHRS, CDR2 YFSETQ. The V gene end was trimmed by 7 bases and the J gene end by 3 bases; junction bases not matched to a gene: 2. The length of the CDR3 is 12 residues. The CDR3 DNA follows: TGCGCCAGCCGAGCGGGGACAGATACGCAGTATTTT. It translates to CASRAGTDTQYF.

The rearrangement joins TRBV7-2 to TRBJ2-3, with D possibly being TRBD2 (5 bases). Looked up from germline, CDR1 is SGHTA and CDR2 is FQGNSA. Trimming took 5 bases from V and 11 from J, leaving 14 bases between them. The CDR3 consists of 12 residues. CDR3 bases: TGTGCCAGCAGCCTCGACTACTCTGGGCAGTATTTT. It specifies CASSLDYSGQYF.

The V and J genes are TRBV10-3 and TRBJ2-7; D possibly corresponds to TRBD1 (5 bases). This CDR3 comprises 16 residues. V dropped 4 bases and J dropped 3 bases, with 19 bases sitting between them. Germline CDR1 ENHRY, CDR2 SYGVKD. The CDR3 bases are TGTGCCATCAGTGCAGGGTCAGCCAAGGGCTTCTACGAGCAGTACTTC. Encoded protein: CAISAGSAKGFYEQYF.

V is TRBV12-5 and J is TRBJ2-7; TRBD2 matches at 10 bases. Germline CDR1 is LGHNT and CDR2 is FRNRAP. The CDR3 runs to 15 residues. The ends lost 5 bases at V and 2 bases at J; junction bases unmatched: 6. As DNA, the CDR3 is TGTGCTAGTGGTGGAACTAGCGGGGTAACCTACGAGCAGTACTTC. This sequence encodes CASGGTSGVTYEQYF.

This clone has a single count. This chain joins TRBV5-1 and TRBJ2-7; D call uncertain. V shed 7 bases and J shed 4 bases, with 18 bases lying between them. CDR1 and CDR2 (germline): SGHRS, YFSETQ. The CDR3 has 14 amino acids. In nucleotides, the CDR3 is TGCGCCAGCGCACTCCGTTCTACCCCTTACGAGCAGTACTTC. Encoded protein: CASALRSTPYEQYF.

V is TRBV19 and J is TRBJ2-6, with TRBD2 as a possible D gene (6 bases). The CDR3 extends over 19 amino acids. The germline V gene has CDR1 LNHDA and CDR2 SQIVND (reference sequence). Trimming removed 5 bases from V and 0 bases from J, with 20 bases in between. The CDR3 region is CASSGIGGTGYSGANVLTF. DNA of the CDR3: TGTGCCAGTAGTGGGATCGGAGGGACGGGGTACTCTGGGGCCAACGTCCTGACTTTC.

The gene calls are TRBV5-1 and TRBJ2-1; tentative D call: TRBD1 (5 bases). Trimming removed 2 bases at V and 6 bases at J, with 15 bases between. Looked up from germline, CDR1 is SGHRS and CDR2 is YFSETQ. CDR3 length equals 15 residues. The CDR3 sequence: CASSFGQGTSNEQFF. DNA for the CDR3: TGCGCCAGCAGCTTCGGGCAGGGAACAAGCAATGAGCAGTTCTTC.

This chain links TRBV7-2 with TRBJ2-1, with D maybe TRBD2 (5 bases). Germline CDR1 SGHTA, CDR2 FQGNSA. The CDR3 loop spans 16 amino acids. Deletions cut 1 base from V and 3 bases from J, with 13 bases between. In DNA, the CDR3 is TGTGCCAGCAGCTTAGTAGGAGGTAATAGCTACAATGAGCAGTTCTTC. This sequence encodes CASSLVGGNSYNEQFF.

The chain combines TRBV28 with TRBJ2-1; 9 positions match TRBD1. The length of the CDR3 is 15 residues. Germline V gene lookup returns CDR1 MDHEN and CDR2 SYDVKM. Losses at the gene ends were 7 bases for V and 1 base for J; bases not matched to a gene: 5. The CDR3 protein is CASTTGTGSYNEQFF. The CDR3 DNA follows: TGTGCCAGCACAACCGGGACAGGGTCCTACAATGAGCAGTTCTTC.